This is a list of T cell receptor beta chains from one sample in a study of shared clonotypes between healthy human individuals. The repertoire was sequenced with immunoSEQ multiplex PCR; TCRdb's copy has only in-frame clones and lacks some. In the table there are 2 million to 2.5 million clones, around 93% of which are singletons. The material sequenced was naive CD8+ T cells from PBMCs. All receptors derive from a man younger than 35 in good health. Some clones in this sample may be carry-over from other donors' samples. Both conserved end residues are part of each CDR3. D genes are given only for firm matches. Clone size is stated in some rows and not others, as once, few, many or a class when expanded.

D gene,J gene,clone size,V gene,CDR3 DNA,CDR3 protein
.,TRBJ2-3,.,TRBV9,TGTGCCAGCAGCGTAGCGGGAACGTTAACAGATACGCAGTATTTT,CASSVAGTLTDTQYF
.,TRBJ2-7,once,TRBV28,TGTGCCAGCAGCCGCTTATACACCGGGGTCCACGAGCAGTACTTC,CASSRLYTGVHEQYF
.,TRBJ1-2,.,TRBV6-4,TGTGCCAGCCACATTTTATACAGGTCCTGGGTCTCCTATGGCTACACCTTC,CASHILYRSWVSYGYTF
.,TRBJ2-6,.,TRBV6-6,TGTGCCAGCAGTTATTTATCTGGGGCCAACGTCCTGACTTTC,CASSYLSGANVLTF
.,TRBJ1-1,.,TRBV7-9,TGTGCCAGCAGCTTATCCCGGACCCTCGGAGATGGAGCTTTCTTT,CASSLSRTLGDGAFF
TRBD1,TRBJ1-2,.,TRBV15,TGTGCCACCAGCAGCGTCAGGGGGTTTGGTGGCTACACCTTC,CATSSVRGFGGYTF
TRBD2,TRBJ2-3,.,TRBV28,TGTGCCAGCAGTTTAGGCGGGAGCCTGACAGATACGCAGTATTTT,CASSLGGSLTDTQYF
TRBD2,TRBJ2-1,.,TRBV9,TGTGCCAGCAGCGTAGTCGCGGGAGAGCGCTCCTACAATGAGCAGTTCTTC,CASSVVAGERSYNEQFF
.,TRBJ2-1,.,TRBV28,TGTGCCAGCAGCCCAAATAACAATGAGCAGTTCTTC,CASSPNNNEQFF
.,TRBJ1-2,.,TRBV9,TGTGCCAGCACTTTCAATCGGCTGAACTATGGCTACACCTTC,CASTFNRLNYGYTF
TRBD2,TRBJ2-1,once,TRBV29-1,TGCAGCGTTGGTGTGGCGGGAGCGGGCAATGAGCAGTTCTTC,CSVGVAGAGNEQFF
TRBD1,TRBJ2-1,.,TRBV18,TGTGCCAGCTCACGCCGGGACAGGGTTTACAATGAGCAGTTCTTC,CASSRRDRVYNEQFF
TRBD2,TRBJ2-7,.,TRBV9,TGTGCCAGCAGCGTAGGTGAGGGAGGGCCTCTGTACGAGCAGTACTTC,CASSVGEGGPLYEQYF
.,TRBJ2-7,once,TRBV5-5,TGTGCCAGCAGCTTACCCCGAGGCGTGTACGAGCAGTACTTC,CASSLPRGVYEQYF
.,TRBJ1-3,once,TRBV6-5,TGTGCCAGCAGTTACGCCAGGGCGAGTAACACCATATATTTT,CASSYARASNTIYF
.,TRBJ1-3,.,TRBV21-1,TGTGCCAGCATCGATAGGGGGCAGCCCTCTGGAAACACCATATATTTT,CASIDRGQPSGNTIYF
.,TRBJ2-7,.,TRBV11-2,TGTGCCAGCAGCCCCCCAGTAGCGGAAGAGCAGTACTTC,CASSPPVAEEQYF
.,TRBJ2-7,.,TRBV5-4,TGTGCCAGCAGACTTCCCGGGACTCCTATCTACGAGCAGTACTTC,CASRLPGTPIYEQYF
.,TRBJ1-2,.,TRBV9,TGTGCCAGCAGCTCCACTCTTACGGGACATCTTGGCTATGGCTACACCTTC,CASSSTLTGHLGYGYTF
TRBD1,TRBJ2-6,.,TRBV7-9,TGTGCCAGCAGCCCCCGACAGGGATCTGGGGCCAACGTCCTGACTTTC,CASSPRQGSGANVLTF
TRBD2,TRBJ2-5,.,TRBV29-1,TGCAGCGTTGATGGGGGGAGGGTAGAGACCCAGTACTTC,CSVDGGRVETQYF
.,TRBJ2-7,.,TRBV15,TGTGCCACCAGCAGAGTCGGGGATAGATTTCTGTACTTC,CATSRVGDRFLYF
.,TRBJ2-1,.,TRBV7-9,TGTGCCAGCAGCTTATGGGGCCCCGGCGATGAGCAGTTCTTC,CASSLWGPGDEQFF
.,TRBJ2-7,once,TRBV27,TGTGCCAGCAGTCCCGTTCCGGGAGAGGCTTACGAGCAGTACTTC,CASSPVPGEAYEQYF
TRBD1,TRBJ2-3,.,TRBV27,TGTGCCAGCAGTTTAGGGCAGGGCAGGGGGCAAGATACGCAGTATTTT,CASSLGQGRGQDTQYF
TRBD1,TRBJ2-7,.,TRBV9,TGTGCCAGCGGACCGGGGACAGGGGCCACCTACGAGCAGTACTTC,CASGPGTGATYEQYF
TRBD2,TRBJ2-5,.,TRBV7-9,TGTGCCACCAGACTAGCGGGAGAAGAGACCCAGTACTTC,CATRLAGEETQYF
.,TRBJ1-1,.,TRBV28,TGTGCCAGCAGTTTCGGCCCAACCAGCCGGAACACTGAAGCTTTCTTT,CASSFGPTSRNTEAFF
.,TRBJ1-2,.,TRBV7-2,TGTGCCAGCAGCTTTATTTCGGCAGGGGCCTACACCTTC,CASSFISAGAYTF
.,TRBJ2-5,.,TRBV27,TGTGCCAGCAGTGGGGATTGGGAGACCCAGTACTTC,CASSGDWETQYF
TRBD1,TRBJ1-1,few,TRBV9,TGTGCCAGCAGCGCTACAGGGGGGGACACTGAAGCTTTCTTT,CASSATGGDTEAFF
.,TRBJ1-5,.,TRBV27,TGTGCCAGCAATCCAGGGACAACCTCCAATCAGCCCCAGCATTTT,CASNPGTTSNQPQHF
TRBD1,TRBJ1-1,.,TRBV10-3,TGTGCCATCAGGACCCCAGGGGGAGGGGGCTCTTTGGGCACTGAAGCTTTCTTT,CAIRTPGGGGSLGTEAFF
.,TRBJ2-3,.,TRBV5-1,TGCGCCAGCAGCCCGGCGGGTACAGATACGCAGTATTTT,CASSPAGTDTQYF
.,TRBJ2-7,.,TRBV9,TGTGCCAGCAGCGTAGACGGCAGGGTCCACGAGCAGTACTTC,CASSVDGRVHEQYF
TRBD1,TRBJ2-3,.,TRBV6-6,TGTGCCAGCAGTTACCTGGACAGGGGTACAGATACGCAGTATTTT,CASSYLDRGTDTQYF
.,TRBJ2-1,.,TRBV30,TGTGCCTGGAGTGTTAGGGGTAGCTCCTACAATGAGCAGTTCTTC,CAWSVRGSSYNEQFF
TRBD1,TRBJ2-5,.,TRBV9,TGTGCCAGCAGCGCCACACAGGGGGCGGGGGAGACCCAGTACTTC,CASSATQGAGETQYF
.,TRBJ2-5,.,TRBV27,TGTGCCAGCAGCCTGGGACATATACAAGAGACCCAGTACTTC,CASSLGHIQETQYF
TRBD2,TRBJ2-1,once,TRBV5-1,TGCGCCAGCAGCTCCCCTGCCGGGAGGGGTGAGCAGTTCTTC,CASSSPAGRGEQFF
.,TRBJ2-7,.,TRBV11-2,TGTGCCAGCAGCCGTAACTACGGGGTTGGGGAGCAGTACTTC,CASSRNYGVGEQYF
.,TRBJ2-2,.,TRBV13,TGTGCCAGCAGCGCCGGGACCATACACACCGGGGAGCTGTTTTTT,CASSAGTIHTGELFF
TRBD1,TRBJ2-1,.,TRBV14,TGTGCCAGCAGCCATTTGGACAGGCCCTCCTACAATGAGCAGTTCTTC,CASSHLDRPSYNEQFF
TRBD2,TRBJ2-7,.,TRBV6-1,TGTGCCACCCGACCGGGACTAGCGGGAGCCTACGAGCAGTACTTC,CATRPGLAGAYEQYF